The 8 T cell receptor beta chains below were found in one sample sequenced in a study of blood T cell repertoires in COVID-19. Here immunoSEQ multiplex PCR was the method, and the copy in TCRdb shows in-frame clones only, minus some. Of approximately 110,000 clones in the sample, roughly 84% were seen once. The source material was peripheral blood. The receptor source for this set is a woman aged 65 to 85 who had recovered from COVID-19.

J is TRBJ2-7 and V is TRBV30, with no clear D. The CDR3 loop spans 11 amino acids. Germline values: CDR1 GTSNPN, CDR2 SVGIG (reference sequence). V lost 4 bases and J lost 4, with 8 bases in between. The CDR3 loop is CAWTGAYEQYF. DNA of the CDR3: TGTGCCTGGACAGGTGCATACGAGCAGTACTTC.

The V and J genes are TRBV5-1 and TRBJ1-5, with 9 bases that match TRBD1. From germline, CDR1 is SGHRS and CDR2 YFSETQ. The trim removed 4 bases at V and 6 bases at J, leaving 5 bases unmatched. The length of the CDR3 is 14 residues. CDR3 region: CASSPDRGSQPQHF. The CDR3 DNA sequence: TGCGCCAGCAGCCCGGACAGGGGAAGTCAGCCCCAGCATTTT. The full variable domain, with the rest looked up from reference TRBV5-1 and TRBJ1-5, is KAGVTQTPRYLIKTRGQQVTLSCSPISGHRSVSWYQQTPGQGLQFLFEYFSETQRNKGNFPGRFSGRQFSNSRSEMNVSTLELGDSALYLCASSPDRGSQPQHFGDGTRLSIL.

The V and J genes are TRBV18 and TRBJ1-1; TRBD1 aligns across 9 bases. The trim removed 3 bases at V and 1 base at J, leaving 6 bases unmatched. The CDR3 has 16 amino acids. Germline V gene data show CDR1 as KGHSH and CDR2 as LQKENI. CDR3 amino acids: CASSPRTGATNTEAFF. CDR3 sequence (DNA): TGTGCCAGCTCACCTAGGACAGGGGCGACGAACACTGAAGCTTTCTTT.

CDR3 DNA sequence: TGTGCCAGCAGCCACGACAGGCGACCTCAAGAGACCCAGTACTTC. Its protein is CASSHDRRPQETQYF. The genes are TRBV3-1 (or the pseudogene TRBV3-2) and TRBJ2-5; maybe TRBD1 (6 bases). The V gene's germline CDR1 is LGHDT and CDR2 YNNKEL (reference sequence). The length of the CDR3 is 15 residues. V shed 3 bases and J shed 2 bases, with 13 bases lying between them.

This clone was observed once. The rearrangement links TRBV27 to TRBJ2-3; tentative D call: TRBD2 (6 bases). This CDR3 contains 16 residues. Germline V gene sequence: CDR1 MNHEY, CDR2 SMNVEV (reference sequence). Trimming took 5 bases from V and 5 from J, leaving 20 bases between them. CDR3 region: CASSPSFGEAQDTQYF. The CDR3, as DNA: TGTGCCAGCAGTCCTTCTTTCGGGGAGGCCCAAGATACGCAGTATTTT.

The genes are TRBV4-3 and TRBJ1-2, with TRBD1 matching over 7 bases. V shed 4 bases, J shed 0 bases, and the junction held 11 bases outside the gene matches. This CDR3 contains 17 residues. CDR1 is LGHNA, CDR2 YSLEER, per germline. In DNA form, the CDR3 reads TGCGCCAGCAGCCTCCTCTGGGGGGACAGCTCTAACTATGGCTACACCTTC. It specifies CASSLLWGDSSNYGYTF.

The gene calls are TRBV11-3 and TRBJ2-2; unclear D gene. From germline, CDR1 is SGHNT and CDR2 YENEEA. The CDR3 sequence is 12 residues long. Trimming removed 2 bases from V and 5 bases from J, with 3 bases in between. The CDR3 bases are TGTGCCAGCAGCTTACGGACCGGGGAGCTGTTTTTT. Protein: CASSLRTGELFF.

The chain has TRBV14 and TRBJ1-2, with D perhaps TRBD1 (5 bases). The CDR3 length is 16 residues. V lost 0 bases to trimming and J lost 5 bases, with 16 bases between them. CDR1 and CDR2 from the germline V gene are SGHDN and FVKESK. For the CDR3, the DNA is TGTGCCAGCAGCCAAGAGGCGAGTGGGGCTTTATATGGCTACACCTTC. Translation gives CASSQEASGALYGYTF.